This T cell receptor beta chain was sequenced for a study of T cell responses to AZD1222 COVID-19 vaccine. Whole-study results and caveats: Researchers report vaccine-associated CD4 TCRs spanning spike, with dominance at 160-218 and 743-854. The sample set comprised mostly white British donors with more females, and clonal diversity was possibly underestimated. Nearly half of the spike-specific TCRs reportedly recognize variant regions that carry no mutations. Increases in Spike-specific TCR breadth and depth were seen after two AZD1222 doses.

This CDR3 comprises 15 residues. V lost 4 bases to trimming and J lost 4 bases, with 14 bases between them. Germline V gives CDR1 SGHRS, CDR2 YFSETQ. As concerns this clone: Antigen: not known.

Generated by immunoSEQ multiplex PCR, the TCRdb table keeps only in-frame clones and is missing some. This table has tens of thousands of clones, roughly 80% appearing once. This TCR derives from an adult in good health. The J gene is TRBJ1-4, the V gene TRBV5-1, with a tentative D call TRBD1 (5 bases). The specimen was peripheral blood, collected on day 0 of AZD1222 vaccination. CDR3 sequence: CASSPRGEGNEKLFF. CDR3 sequence (DNA): TGCGCCAGCAGCCCAAGAGGGGAGGGTAATGAAAAACTGTTTTTT.